A selection of T cell receptor beta chains follows, all from one sample in a study of blood T cell repertoires in COVID-19. The method was immunoSEQ multiplex PCR; TCRdb's version includes in-frame clones alone and lacks a portion of them. The sample holds 70,000 to 95,000 clones; 85% to 95% are singletons and the top ten take just under 4%. Sequences were obtained from peripheral blood. The receptor source for this set is a woman aged 50 to 60 in a cohort sampled during active COVID-19. Both conserved end residues are trimmed from each CDR3. Some rows have no size entry. The others give once, few or many, or a class for an expanded clone.

size	V	J	length	CDR3
.	TRBV4-1	TRBJ2-1	15	ASSQDPSGDTYNEQF
.	TRBV5-1	TRBJ1-2	12	ASSLVARAYGYT
.	TRBV7-2	TRBJ2-5	12	ASSLKGRRETQY
.	TRBV2	TRBJ2-3	11	ASKRDYTDTQY
.	TRBV27	TRBJ2-7	13	ASKPLGTGDYEQY
.	TRBV30	TRBJ2-3	11	AWSVPGTDTQY
once	TRBV5-1	TRBJ1-1	14	ASSLEAWTGVAEAF
.	TRBV6-5	TRBJ1-4	13	ASSYGPHGNEKLF
.	TRBV4-1	TRBJ2-5	13	ASRRDIAAQETQY
few	TRBV7-9	TRBJ1-1	13	ASSPLLSVQAEAF
few	TRBV3-1/TRBV3-2	TRBJ1-5	12	ASSPDRGTQPQH
.	TRBV11-2	TRBJ2-1	13	ASSLGQGNYNEQF
.	TRBV5-5	TRBJ1-1	11	ASSLLRETEAF
.	TRBV12-3/TRBV12-4	TRBJ2-7	11	ASSFPDRKEQY
.	TRBV10-3	TRBJ2-7	13	AISESNRAPHEQY
.	TRBV7-9	TRBJ2-1	12	ATQSGGSYNEQF
.	TRBV9	TRBJ2-5	13	ASSVGGNEGETQY
.	TRBV28	TRBJ2-1	14	ASIRYQRGWNNEQF
.	TRBV5-1	TRBJ1-1	12	ASSLSGMNTEAF
.	TRBV29-1	TRBJ1-3	12	SVGGRGSGNTIY
.	TRBV10-3	TRBJ2-2	12	ATSTGGDTGELF
.	TRBV10-3	TRBJ2-7	10	AISATSYEQY
.	TRBV9	TRBJ1-2	11	ASSKGGDYGYT
few	TRBV7-9	TRBJ2-7	12	ASSAHLSSYEQY
.	TRBV30	TRBJ1-2	11	AWSASVNYGYT
.	TRBV11-3	TRBJ2-1	12	ASSLAGIYNEQF